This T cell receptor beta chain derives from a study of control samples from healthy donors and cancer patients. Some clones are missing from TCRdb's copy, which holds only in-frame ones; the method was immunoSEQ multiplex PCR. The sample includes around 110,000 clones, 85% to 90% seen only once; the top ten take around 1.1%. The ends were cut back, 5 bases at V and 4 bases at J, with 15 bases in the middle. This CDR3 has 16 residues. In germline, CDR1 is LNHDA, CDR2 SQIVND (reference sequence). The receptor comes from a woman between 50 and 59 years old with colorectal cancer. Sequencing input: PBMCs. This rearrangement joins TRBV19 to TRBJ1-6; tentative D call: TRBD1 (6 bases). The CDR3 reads CASSVTGTGYNSPLHF. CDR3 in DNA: TGTGCCAGTAGTGTAACAGGGACCGGATATAATTCACCCCTCCACTTT.